A selection of T cell receptor beta chains follows, all from one sample in a study of T-cell reconstitution after alpha-beta-depleted transplantation in children. TCRdb fed the PCR reads into MiXCR, producing one record per CDR3 protein. The sample consists of 800,000 to 1,000,000 distinct CDR3 sequences, less than 30% of them appearing once. Material: PBMCs, mostly from graft donor cells, obtained 360 days after TCRalphabeta/CD19-depleted stem cell transplant. These receptors were collected from a boy younger than two who had a stem cell transplant for SCID, so the T cells may come from the graft donor. The CDR3 runs from the conserved cysteine through the conserved F or W. A D gene is named only where the DNA matches it firmly. Some rows mark clone size as missing; the rest say once, few, many or name a class of expanded clone.

clone size,D gene,V gene,J gene,CDR3 protein,CDR3 DNA
few,TRBD1,TRBV6-1,TRBJ1-5,CASSPDRAGQPQHF,TGTGCCAGCAGTCCCGACAGGGCTGGTCAGCCCCAGCATTTT
few,NA,TRBV25-1,TRBJ2-6,CASSGGPEGNVLTF,TGTGCCAGCAGCGGTGGTCCGGAAGGCAACGTCCTGACTTTC
NA,NA,TRBV5-1,TRBJ2-5,CASSFVGTGVETQYF,TGCGCCAGCAGCTTCGTTGGGACGGGGGTTGAGACCCAGTACTTC
NA,NA,TRBV2,TRBJ2-3,CASTSQGTDTQYF,TGTGCCAGCACTAGTCAGGGCACAGATACGCAGTATTTT
few,NA,TRBV7-9,TRBJ2-5,CASSLIGPKYKETQYF,TGTGCCAGCAGCTTAATAGGGCCCAAGTACAAAGAGACCCAGTACTTC
few,TRBD1,TRBV20-1,TRBJ2-3,CSALNRQGTQYF,TGCAGTGCTTTGAACCGACAGGGTACGCAGTATTTT
once,NA,TRBV7-9,TRBJ2-1,CASSAPPDDEQFF,TGTGCCAGCAGCGCTCCCCCGGACGATGAGCAGTTCTTC
NA,NA,TRBV5-1,TRBJ2-5,CASSFGRRETQYF,TGCGCCAGCAGCTTCGGGCGCCGAGAGACCCAGTACTTC
NA,TRBD1,TRBV19,TRBJ1-1,CASTYRQGRTEAFF,TGTGCCAGTACCTACAGACAGGGTCGCACTGAAGCTTTCTTT
NA,TRBD2,TRBV12-3/TRBV12-4,TRBJ2-1,CASSRLAGEYNEQFF,TGTGCCAGCAGTCGACTAGCGGGGGAATACAATGAGCAGTTCTTC
NA,NA,TRBV19,TRBJ1-5,CASRPSNQPQHF,TGTGCCAGCAGGCCTAGCAATCAGCCCCAGCATTTT
few,NA,TRBV20-1,TRBJ2-1,CSDSRWGNEQFF,TGCAGTGACTCTAGATGGGGGAATGAGCAGTTCTTC
NA,TRBD1,TRBV7-7,TRBJ1-6,CASSSGQPNSPLHF,TGTGCCAGCAGCTCGGGACAGCCCAATTCACCCCTCCACTTT
few,NA,TRBV15,TRBJ2-1,CATSRERGTEQFF,TGTGCCACCAGCAGAGAACGGGGGACTGAGCAGTTCTTC
NA,NA,TRBV18,TRBJ1-3,CASSPLTRTAHSGNTIYF,TGTGCCAGCTCACCACTAACCCGTACAGCACACTCTGGAAACACCATATATTTT
many,NA,TRBV2,TRBJ1-1,CASGGSYEAFF,TGTGCCAGCGGTGGAAGTTATGAAGCTTTCTTT
NA,NA,TRBV12-3/TRBV12-4,TRBJ2-3,CASRSSSVPDTQYF,TGTGCCAGCAGATCCAGCTCGGTGCCAGATACGCAGTATTTT
NA,NA,TRBV5-1,TRBJ2-7,CASSVRGASYEQYF,TGCGCCAGCAGCGTGCGTGGAGCATCCTACGAGCAGTACTTC
few,NA,TRBV20-1,TRBJ1-2,CSAPQGPYGYTF,TGCAGTGCCCCGCAGGGTCCCTATGGCTACACCTTC
NA,NA,TRBV12-3/TRBV12-4,TRBJ2-1,CASSLEILDDEQFF,TGTGCCAGCAGTTTGGAAATCCTGGACGATGAGCAGTTCTTC
NA,NA,TRBV18,TRBJ2-7,CASSPGSLQGVYEQYF,TGTGCCAGCTCACCAGGCTCGCTACAGGGTGTCTACGAGCAGTACTTC
NA,NA,TRBV5-1,TRBJ2-1,CASSVRLPYNEQFF,TGCGCCAGCAGCGTGAGACTACCGTACAATGAGCAGTTCTTC
few,TRBD1,TRBV5-1,TRBJ2-7,CASSFIPGTGSYEQYF,TGCGCCAGCAGCTTCATCCCCGGGACAGGGTCCTACGAGCAGTACTTC
NA,NA,TRBV6-2/TRBV6-3,TRBJ2-1,CASSYYEHRNEQFF,TGTGCCAGCAGTTACTACGAACACCGGAATGAGCAGTTCTTC
NA,TRBD1,TRBV12-3/TRBV12-4,TRBJ1-4,CASSSRQGVKNEKLFF,TGTGCCAGCAGTTCGCGACAGGGCGTGAAGAATGAAAAACTGTTTTTT
NA,NA,TRBV10-3,TRBJ2-5,CAISEGRSRETQYF,TGTGCCATCAGTGAAGGAAGGTCACGGGAGACCCAGTACTTC
NA,NA,TRBV24-1,TRBJ2-1,CATSGLTGVSSYNEQFF,TGTGCCACCAGTGGCCTAACAGGAGTGAGCTCCTACAATGAGCAGTTCTTC
few,TRBD1,TRBV4-1,TRBJ2-7,CASSLSGTGKLYEQYF,TGCGCCAGCAGCCTGTCCGGGACAGGGAAGCTTTACGAGCAGTACTTC
NA,TRBD2,TRBV5-1,TRBJ2-5,CASSLSGGRQETQYF,TGCGCCAGCAGCTTAAGCGGGGGCCGCCAAGAGACCCAGTACTTC
NA,NA,TRBV6-1,TRBJ1-2,CASIAPESRGYGYTF,TGTGCCAGCATTGCACCGGAGTCTCGTGGCTATGGCTACACCTTC
once,NA,TRBV5-1,TRBJ2-3,CASSLGSLDTQYF,TGCGCCAGCAGCCTGGGGAGTTTAGATACGCAGTATTTT
NA,TRBD1,TRBV20-1,TRBJ2-2,CSARNRGRTGELFF,TGCAGTGCCCGGAACAGGGGGCGCACCGGGGAGCTGTTTTTT
once,TRBD1,TRBV11-2,TRBJ1-5,CASSSRDRVQPQHF,TGTGCCAGCAGCTCCCGGGACAGGGTTCAGCCCCAGCATTTT
NA,TRBD1,TRBV18,TRBJ2-7,CASSPTGWAYEQYF,TGTGCCAGCTCTCCGACAGGGTGGGCCTACGAGCAGTACTTC
few,NA,TRBV29-1,TRBJ2-7,CSVTQATYEQYF,TGCAGCGTTACGCAGGCAACGTACGAGCAGTACTTC
NA,NA,TRBV24-1,TRBJ2-5,CATSPRTEQETQYF,TGTGCCACCAGCCCGAGGACAGAACAAGAGACCCAGTACTTC
many,NA,TRBV29-1,TRBJ1-5,CSVERGAAFSNQPQHF,TGCAGCGTTGAGAGGGGAGCAGCTTTTAGCAATCAGCCCCAGCATTTT
few,TRBD1,TRBV12-3/TRBV12-4,TRBJ1-5,CASSSGTGLGPQHF,TGTGCCAGCAGCTCCGGGACAGGGCTAGGGCCCCAGCATTTT
once,NA,TRBV12-3/TRBV12-4,TRBJ2-3,CASSWGSGTVTQYF,TGTGCCAGCAGTTGGGGCTCGGGCACGGTTACGCAGTATTTT
NA,NA,TRBV5-6,TRBJ2-5,CASSMEGSGPRGETQYF,TGTGCCAGCAGCATGGAGGGTTCCGGCCCCCGGGGGGAGACCCAGTACTTC
NA,TRBD1,TRBV7-3,TRBJ2-1,CASSLGTGASNEQFF,TGTGCCAGCAGCTTAGGGACAGGGGCGAGCAATGAGCAGTTCTTC
few,NA,TRBV5-4,TRBJ1-4,CASSYFGTATNEKLFF,TGTGCCAGCAGCTACTTCGGGACTGCAACTAATGAAAAACTGTTTTTT